Listed below are T cell receptor beta chains from one sample, sequenced in a study of blood T cells in healthy people across ages. MiXCR was run by TCRdb on the 5' RACE reads, yielding one entry per CDR3 protein. Of 1.8 million or so distinct CDR3 sequences in the sample, roughly 43% are singletons; the top ten hold approximately 22%. The sample comprised blood. The source of these receptors is a human donor in good health. Each CDR3 is given with its conserved first and last residue. Fields, in order: CDR3 DNA, CDR3 protein, J gene, clone size, V gene, D gene. A D gene is named only where the DNA matches it firmly. A clone size is listed for some rows: how often the clone was seen (once, few, many), or a class if it is expanded.

CDR3nt: TGTGCCAGCAGCTTAGCGCCAAATCGGAACGGAAATGAGCAGTTCTTC; CDR3aa: CASSLAPNRNGNEQFF; j_gene: TRBJ2-1; abundance: NA; v_gene: TRBV7-6; d_gene: NA
CDR3nt: TGTGCCAGCAGTGGATGGGGTTTAGAGGTATACTCCTACGAGCAGTACTTC; CDR3aa: CASSGWGLEVYSYEQYF; j_gene: TRBJ2-7; abundance: NA; v_gene: TRBV25-1; d_gene: NA
CDR3nt: TGTGCCAGCAGCCAGGGGGATCGGACAGCTACCTATGGCTACACCTTC; CDR3aa: CASSQGDRTATYGYTF; j_gene: TRBJ1-2; abundance: NA; v_gene: TRBV3-1; d_gene: NA
CDR3nt: TGCAGCGTTGAACCACAGGGCGCCGGGGAGCTGTTTTTT; CDR3aa: CSVEPQGAGELFF; j_gene: TRBJ2-2; abundance: few; v_gene: TRBV29-1; d_gene: NA
CDR3nt: TGCGCCAGCAGCACGGGGACAGCCGGGCGTAGCAATGAGCAGTTCTTC; CDR3aa: CASSTGTAGRSNEQFF; j_gene: TRBJ2-1; abundance: NA; v_gene: TRBV5-1; d_gene: TRBD1
CDR3nt: TGTGCCAGCAGCGAAGAGGACTATTCCAATGAGCAGTTCTTC; CDR3aa: CASSEEDYSNEQFF; j_gene: TRBJ2-1; abundance: NA; v_gene: TRBV7-8; d_gene: NA
CDR3nt: TGTGCCAGCAGCTGGGGGGGGGACAGTTACACAGATACGCAGTATTTT; CDR3aa: CASSWGGDSYTDTQYF; j_gene: TRBJ2-3; abundance: once; v_gene: TRBV7-2; d_gene: NA
CDR3nt: TGTACCAGCAGCTTAGCCGGAAGGCTCTACAATGAGCAGTTCTTC; CDR3aa: CTSSLAGRLYNEQFF; j_gene: TRBJ2-1; abundance: once; v_gene: TRBV7-2; d_gene: NA
CDR3nt: TGCAGCGTTGCAGGACAGGGGTTTTATTACGAGCAGTACTTC; CDR3aa: CSVAGQGFYYEQYF; j_gene: TRBJ2-7; abundance: few; v_gene: TRBV29-1; d_gene: TRBD1
CDR3nt: TGTGCCAGCAGCTTAAGGAAGCAGAGCTCCTACAATGAGCAGTTCTTC; CDR3aa: CASSLRKQSSYNEQFF; j_gene: TRBJ2-1; abundance: few; v_gene: TRBV7-3; d_gene: NA
CDR3nt: TGCAGCATTCGAGGGGCGGGGGGGCATTTAGATGAGCAGTTCTTC; CDR3aa: CSIRGAGGHLDEQFF; j_gene: TRBJ2-1; abundance: NA; v_gene: TRBV29-1; d_gene: TRBD2
CDR3nt: TGTGCCAGCAGTGATACAGGATGGGATGGAGGGGAAGAGACCCAGTACTTC; CDR3aa: CASSDTGWDGGEETQYF; j_gene: TRBJ2-5; abundance: NA; v_gene: TRBV25-1; d_gene: NA
CDR3nt: TGCAGTGCTAGAGCCGTGGATGTTGGTATTGCTACGCAGTATTTT; CDR3aa: CSARAVDVGIATQYF; j_gene: TRBJ2-3; abundance: few; v_gene: TRBV20-1; d_gene: NA
CDR3nt: TGCAGTGCTAGATCGGTTTCCTACGAGCAGTACTTC; CDR3aa: CSARSVSYEQYF; j_gene: TRBJ2-7; abundance: few; v_gene: TRBV20-1; d_gene: NA
CDR3nt: TGTGCCAGCAGCCAAACCAGTCATAGAACAGATACGCAGTATTTT; CDR3aa: CASSQTSHRTDTQYF; j_gene: TRBJ2-3; abundance: NA; v_gene: TRBV3-1; d_gene: NA
CDR3nt: TGTGCCAGCAGTTACTCGGGACAACAAGCTTTCTTT; CDR3aa: CASSYSGQQAFF; j_gene: TRBJ1-1; abundance: NA; v_gene: TRBV6-6; d_gene: NA
CDR3nt: TGTGCCAGCAGTTTTACTAGCTCCCACGAGCAGTTCTTC; CDR3aa: CASSFTSSHEQFF; j_gene: TRBJ2-1; abundance: NA; v_gene: TRBV7-9; d_gene: NA
CDR3nt: TGTGCCAGCAGCGTAGCGCAAGTTGCCGATACGCAGTATTTT; CDR3aa: CASSVAQVADTQYF; j_gene: TRBJ2-3; abundance: NA; v_gene: TRBV9; d_gene: NA
CDR3nt: TGTGCCAGCTGCTGGACGGAGAACACCGGGGAGCTGTTTTTT; CDR3aa: CASCWTENTGELFF; j_gene: TRBJ2-2; abundance: NA; v_gene: TRBV2; d_gene: NA
CDR3nt: TGTGCCATCAGTGAACAGCGGGACAGCCGTAGTCAGACCCAGTACTTC; CDR3aa: CAISEQRDSRSQTQYF; j_gene: TRBJ2-5; abundance: NA; v_gene: TRBV10-3; d_gene: NA
CDR3nt: TGTGCCAGCAGCCGGGACGATAACAATGAGCAGTTCTTC; CDR3aa: CASSRDDNNEQFF; j_gene: TRBJ2-1; abundance: NA; v_gene: TRBV9; d_gene: NA
CDR3nt: TGTGCCAGCAGCCCCACCCCCGGGACTCAGTACTTC; CDR3aa: CASSPTPGTQYF; j_gene: TRBJ2-7; abundance: few; v_gene: TRBV7-6; d_gene: NA
CDR3nt: TGCATGATTAGTGGGGTGGGGGAGACCCAGTACTTC; CDR3aa: CMISGVGETQYF; j_gene: TRBJ2-5; abundance: NA; v_gene: TRBV29-1; d_gene: NA
CDR3nt: TGTGCCAGCAGCCTCAATGGAGTAGCGGGGGGGCAAGAGACCCAGTACTTC; CDR3aa: CASSLNGVAGGQETQYF; j_gene: TRBJ2-5; abundance: NA; v_gene: TRBV27; d_gene: TRBD2
CDR3nt: TGTGCCAAGCCGGGACTAGCGTCGGAGACCCAGTACTTC; CDR3aa: CAKPGLASETQYF; j_gene: TRBJ2-5; abundance: NA; v_gene: TRBV2; d_gene: TRBD2
CDR3nt: TGCGCCAGCAGCCAAGATGGGGGGTCGGGTCGGCCCCAGCATTTT; CDR3aa: CASSQDGGSGRPQHF; j_gene: TRBJ1-5; abundance: once; v_gene: TRBV4-3; d_gene: NA
CDR3nt: TGTGCCAGCACCCTGGGACAGATCACAGATACGCAGTATTTT; CDR3aa: CASTLGQITDTQYF; j_gene: TRBJ2-3; abundance: NA; v_gene: TRBV2; d_gene: TRBD1
CDR3nt: TGTGCCACCAGTGATAGGGACAGAAGTTACAATGAGCAGTTCTTC; CDR3aa: CATSDRDRSYNEQFF; j_gene: TRBJ2-1; abundance: NA; v_gene: TRBV24-1; d_gene: TRBD1
CDR3nt: TGTGCCACCAGTGTCCGGGCGGGCTATGGCTACACCTTC; CDR3aa: CATSVRAGYGYTF; j_gene: TRBJ1-2; abundance: few; v_gene: TRBV6-2/TRBV6-3; d_gene: NA
CDR3nt: TGTGCCAGCAGCCCAATAGACCCCTCCTACGAGCAGTACTTC; CDR3aa: CASSPIDPSYEQYF; j_gene: TRBJ2-7; abundance: few; v_gene: TRBV7-6; d_gene: NA
CDR3nt: TGTGCCAGCAGCCCGAGGGACAGGGGGCGAGGCCCTGAAGCTTTCTTT; CDR3aa: CASSPRDRGRGPEAFF; j_gene: TRBJ1-1; abundance: NA; v_gene: TRBV11-1; d_gene: TRBD1
CDR3nt: TGTGCCAGCAGCAAAGAGGGCAGGGAAAGCTTCTACGAGCAGTACTTC; CDR3aa: CASSKEGRESFYEQYF; j_gene: TRBJ2-7; abundance: few; v_gene: TRBV21-1; d_gene: NA
CDR3nt: TGCGCCAGCAGCTGGGGGGATCACACCGGGGAGCTGTTTTTT; CDR3aa: CASSWGDHTGELFF; j_gene: TRBJ2-2; abundance: NA; v_gene: TRBV5-1; d_gene: NA
CDR3nt: TGTGCCAGCAGCTCGTCGAACGGGGACCGCGGCTACACCTTC; CDR3aa: CASSSSNGDRGYTF; j_gene: TRBJ1-2; abundance: NA; v_gene: TRBV7-9; d_gene: NA
CDR3nt: TGTGCCAGCAGTTACTCCATACTAGGGGACACTGAAGCTTTCTTT; CDR3aa: CASSYSILGDTEAFF; j_gene: TRBJ1-1; abundance: NA; v_gene: TRBV6-2/TRBV6-3; d_gene: NA
CDR3nt: TGTGCCAGTACAGGGGGCGGAACAGATACGCAGTATTTT; CDR3aa: CASTGGGTDTQYF; j_gene: TRBJ2-3; abundance: NA; v_gene: TRBV28; d_gene: TRBD1
CDR3nt: TGCAGTGCTAGAGATATTAGGGGGGAAAGGACCGGGGAGCTGTTTTTT; CDR3aa: CSARDIRGERTGELFF; j_gene: TRBJ2-2; abundance: NA; v_gene: TRBV20-1; d_gene: NA
CDR3nt: TGCAGTGCTAGCCCCTCGACGGTGGAGGTAGATACGCAGTATTTT; CDR3aa: CSASPSTVEVDTQYF; j_gene: TRBJ2-3; abundance: many; v_gene: TRBV20-1; d_gene: NA
CDR3nt: TGTGCCAGCAGCTTCGACGTCGTTAATCACGCTGAAGCTTTCTTT; CDR3aa: CASSFDVVNHAEAFF; j_gene: TRBJ1-1; abundance: few; v_gene: TRBV5-6; d_gene: NA
CDR3nt: TGTGCCAGCAGTTCCCCGTCCCGGACAGGGACCCATGGCTACACCTTC; CDR3aa: CASSSPSRTGTHGYTF; j_gene: TRBJ1-2; abundance: NA; v_gene: TRBV28; d_gene: TRBD1
CDR3nt: TGTGCCAGCAGTTCTAGACTGGTGGAGCAGCCCCAGCATTTT; CDR3aa: CASSSRLVEQPQHF; j_gene: TRBJ1-5; abundance: NA; v_gene: TRBV12-3/TRBV12-4; d_gene: NA
CDR3nt: TGTGCCAGCAGCTTAGTTGGGACAGCCGCCTACGAGCAGTACTTC; CDR3aa: CASSLVGTAAYEQYF; j_gene: TRBJ2-7; abundance: NA; v_gene: TRBV7-2; d_gene: TRBD1
CDR3nt: TGTGCCAGCAGATCCGGAGGGTCAGAGACCCAGTACTTC; CDR3aa: CASRSGGSETQYF; j_gene: TRBJ2-5; abundance: NA; v_gene: TRBV12-3/TRBV12-4; d_gene: NA
CDR3nt: TGTGCCAGCAGCTTAGGAGGAGGCGGGGCCCTCCAAGAGACCCAGTACTTC; CDR3aa: CASSLGGGGALQETQYF; j_gene: TRBJ2-5; abundance: many; v_gene: TRBV7-6; d_gene: NA
CDR3nt: TGTGCCAGCAGCGGCACAGGGCAGGCCGGAGAGACCCAGTTCTTC; CDR3aa: CASSGTGQAGETQFF; j_gene: TRBJ2-1; abundance: NA; v_gene: TRBV9; d_gene: NA